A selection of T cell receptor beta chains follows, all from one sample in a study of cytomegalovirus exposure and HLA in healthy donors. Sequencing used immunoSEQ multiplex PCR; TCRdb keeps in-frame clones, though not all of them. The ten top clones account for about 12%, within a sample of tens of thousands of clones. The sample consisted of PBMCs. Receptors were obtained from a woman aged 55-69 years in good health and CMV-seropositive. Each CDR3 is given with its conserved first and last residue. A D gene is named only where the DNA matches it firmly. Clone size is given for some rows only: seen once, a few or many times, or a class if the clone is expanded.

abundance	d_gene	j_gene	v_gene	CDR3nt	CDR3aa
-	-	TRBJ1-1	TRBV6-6	TGTGCCAGCAGTTACTCTAGGAGGGTGGACACTGAAGCTTTCTTT	CASSYSRRVDTEAFF
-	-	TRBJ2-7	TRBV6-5	TGTGCCAGCAGTTACTCGGCAGGGGCAGACTACGAGCAGTACTTC	CASSYSAGADYEQYF
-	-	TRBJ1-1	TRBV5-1	TGCGCCAGCAGCCGCGGTGCGCCCACTGAAGCTTTCTTT	CASSRGAPTEAFF
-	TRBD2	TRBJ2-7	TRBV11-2	TGTGCCAGCAGCTTAGGGGACCGCGGGGGGGCCGCCGAGCAGTACTTC	CASSLGDRGGAAEQYF
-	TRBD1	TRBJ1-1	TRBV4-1	TGCGCCAGCAGTCCCACACAGGGGTTGGATACTGAAGCTTTCTTT	CASSPTQGLDTEAFF
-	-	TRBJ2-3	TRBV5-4	TGTGCCAGCAGCGCCCAGGGTAAGGGTACAGATACGCAGTATTTT	CASSAQGKGTDTQYF
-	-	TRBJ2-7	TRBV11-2	TGTGCCAGCAGCTGGGGGGGCGGCAGCTACGAGCAGTACTTC	CASSWGGGSYEQYF
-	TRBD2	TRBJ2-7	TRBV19	TGTGCCAGCGCGGGGGGCCCCTACGAGCAGTACTTC	CASAGGPYEQYF
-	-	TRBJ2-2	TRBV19	TGTGCCAGTAGTGGTGGGGGGTACACCGGGGAGCTGTTTTTT	CASSGGGYTGELFF
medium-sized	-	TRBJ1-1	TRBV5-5	TGTGCCAGCAGCTTGGGGGGGGTGGGTACTGAAGCTTTCTTT	CASSLGGVGTEAFF
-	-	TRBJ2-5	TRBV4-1	TGCGCCAGCAGCCAAGATGGGGCGGAGACCCAGTACTTC	CASSQDGAETQYF
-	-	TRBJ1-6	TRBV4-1	TGCGCCAGCAGCCAAGAGAGCCTTGTTCGATCACCCCTCCACTTT	CASSQESLVRSPLHF
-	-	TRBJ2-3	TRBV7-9	TGTGCCAGCAGCCCAAATCGACTAGGGAGCACAGATACGCAGTATTTT	CASSPNRLGSTDTQYF
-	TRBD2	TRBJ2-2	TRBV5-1	TGCGCCAGCAGTCCGGGAGGCGGGAACACCGGGGAGCTGTTTTTT	CASSPGGGNTGELFF
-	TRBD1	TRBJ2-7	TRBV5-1	TGCGCCAGCAGCGGGACAGGGGACCGCTACGAGCAGTACTTC	CASSGTGDRYEQYF
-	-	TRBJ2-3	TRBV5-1	TGCGCCAGCAGCTTGCAGGGAATAAGCACAGATACGCAGTATTTT	CASSLQGISTDTQYF
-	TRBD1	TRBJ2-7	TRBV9	TGTGCCAGCAGCCCAGGGGGACAGGCGGTCAGGGAGCAGTACTTC	CASSPGGQAVREQYF
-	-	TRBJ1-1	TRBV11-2	TGTGCCAGCAGCTTAGACCAGGGAGGGACTGAAGCTTTCTTT	CASSLDQGGTEAFF
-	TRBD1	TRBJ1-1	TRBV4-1	TGCGCCAGCAGCCCGTTAGACAGGGGTCACACTGAAGCTTTCTTT	CASSPLDRGHTEAFF
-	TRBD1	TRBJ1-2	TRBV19	TGTGCCAGTAGTCCTCGATCCGGGACAGGGCGATCAACTCTCTATGGCTACACCTTC	CASSPRSGTGRSTLYGYTF
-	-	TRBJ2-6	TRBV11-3	TGTGCCAGCAGGGTTCACAGCTCTGGGGCCAACGTCCTGACTTTC	CASRVHSSGANVLTF
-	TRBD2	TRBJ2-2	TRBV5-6	TGTGCCAGCAGCTTGGATAGCGGGGGTTGGGCCGGGGAGCTGTTTTTT	CASSLDSGGWAGELFF
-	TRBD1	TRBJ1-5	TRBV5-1	TGCGCCAGCAGCACGACAGGGGGCGGGCAGCCCCAGCATTTT	CASSTTGGGQPQHF
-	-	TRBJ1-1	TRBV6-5	TGTGCCAGCAGCCAACCCCAGGGAACTGAAGCTTTCTTT	CASSQPQGTEAFF
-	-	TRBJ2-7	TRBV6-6	TGTGCCAGCAGTCACCAGGACTACGAGCAGTACTTC	CASSHQDYEQYF
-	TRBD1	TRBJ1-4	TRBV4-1	TGCGCCAGCGGAATTACCGGGACAGGGGATGAAAAACTGTTTTTT	CASGITGTGDEKLFF
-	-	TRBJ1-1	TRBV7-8	TGTGCCAGCAGCTTAGGGGCGAGGGGGACCACTGAAGCTTTCTTT	CASSLGARGTTEAFF
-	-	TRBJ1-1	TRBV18	TGTGCCAGCTCACTATGGACAGAAAAGAACACTGAAGCTTTCTTT	CASSLWTEKNTEAFF
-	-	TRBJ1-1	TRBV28	TGTGCCAGCAGTTTATTCCAGCTTCAGAGGACTGAAGCTTTCTTT	CASSLFQLQRTEAFF
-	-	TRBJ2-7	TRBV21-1	TGTGCCAGCAGCAAAGATGGGCTGACTAGCGGGGGGTTATACGAGCAGTACTTC	CASSKDGLTSGGLYEQYF
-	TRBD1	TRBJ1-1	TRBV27	TGTGCCAGCAGGCCTGACAGGGTACTTGTTAGGGACACTGAAGCTTTCTTT	CASRPDRVLVRDTEAFF
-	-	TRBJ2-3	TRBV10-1	TGCGCCAGCAGTGCCTCCTCTCTGAGCACAGATACGCAGTATTTT	CASSASSLSTDTQYF
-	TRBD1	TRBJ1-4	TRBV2	TGTGCCAGCAGTGAATCAACAGGGGGATCTGGAAAACTGTTTTTT	CASSESTGGSGKLFF
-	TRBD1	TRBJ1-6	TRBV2	TGTGCCAGCCAGGGACAGACTAATTCACCCCTCCACTTT	CASQGQTNSPLHF
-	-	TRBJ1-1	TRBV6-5	TGTGCCAGCAGTTACTTCCCGGGGACTGAAGCTTTCTTT	CASSYFPGTEAFF
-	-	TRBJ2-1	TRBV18	TGTGCCAGCTCACCAAACGGTTTCGACAATGAGCAGTTCTTC	CASSPNGFDNEQFF
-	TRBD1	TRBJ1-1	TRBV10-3	TGTGCCATCAGCAACACAGGGGATCTGAACACTGAAGCTTTCTTT	CAISNTGDLNTEAFF
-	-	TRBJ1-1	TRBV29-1	TGCAGCGCGGTTCCCGGGACTAAAAACACTGAAGCTTTCTTT	CSAVPGTKNTEAFF
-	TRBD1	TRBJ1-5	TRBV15	TGTGCCACCAGCATTGACAGGGGCCCTTGGCACCAGCATTTT	CATSIDRGPWHQHF
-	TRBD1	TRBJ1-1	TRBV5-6	TGTGCCAGCAGCTCGCAGGGGGACACTGAAGCTTTCTTT	CASSSQGDTEAFF
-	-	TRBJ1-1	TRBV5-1	TGCGCCAGCAGCCCAAGGGGCTACGCGTTAAACACTGAAGCTTTCTTT	CASSPRGYALNTEAFF
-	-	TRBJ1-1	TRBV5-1	TGCGCCAGCAGCTTGTCCAGGTACACAGCGAACACTGAAGCTTTCTTT	CASSLSRYTANTEAFF
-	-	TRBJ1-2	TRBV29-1	TGCAGCGTTGATAGGGGTGATGGGGGCTACACCTTC	CSVDRGDGGYTF
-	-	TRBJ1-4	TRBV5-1	TGCGCCAGCAGCCGCGGGGGGCGGTCAACTAATGAAAAACTGTTTTTT	CASSRGGRSTNEKLFF
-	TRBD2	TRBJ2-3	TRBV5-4	TGTGCCAGCAGCCCTGGACTAGCGGCTAGCACAGATACGCAGTATTTT	CASSPGLAASTDTQYF
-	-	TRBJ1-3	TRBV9	TGTGCCAGCAGCGTAGCTGGGGAGGGAAGAGTCATCGGAAACACCATATATTTT	CASSVAGEGRVIGNTIYF
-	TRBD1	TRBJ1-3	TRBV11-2	TGTGCCAGCAGCTCGGGCCAGGGGGTAGGAAACACCATATATTTT	CASSSGQGVGNTIYF
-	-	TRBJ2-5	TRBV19	TGTGCCAGTAGTATAGGAGGGAAAGAGACCCAGTACTTC	CASSIGGKETQYF
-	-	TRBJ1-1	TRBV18	TGTGCCAGCTCCCTAAGAGGGGGGGGGAACACTGAAGCTTTCTTT	CASSLRGGGNTEAFF